Following are 10 T cell receptor beta chains from one sample sequenced in a study of T cells after yellow fever vaccination. A single record per CDR3 protein comes from TCRdb applying MiXCR to the 5' RACE reads. Of about 350,000 distinct CDR3 sequences listed, around 12% are singletons. This material consisted of CD4+ T cells sorted from PBMCs, taken 15 days after the yellow fever booster vaccination. The receptors shown here come from a man aged 18 to 35 who received the YFV17D yellow fever vaccine.

This clonotype occurred a few times. The chain carries TRBV11-2 and TRBJ1-2; the match to TRBD1 covers 8 bases. The germline V gene has CDR1 SGHAT and CDR2 FQNNGV. J was trimmed by 2 bases and V by 5 bases; bases with no gene match: 7. The CDR3 runs to 15 residues. CDR3 in DNA: TGTGCCAGCAGCCGTCGGACAGGGCGGAACTATGGCTACACCTTC. Translated, it gives CASSRRTGRNYGYTF.

The chain links TRBV5-4 to TRBJ2-6; D gene uncertain. The length of the CDR3 is 17 residues. V dropped 0 bases and J dropped 0 bases, with 10 bases sitting between them. The germline V gene has CDR1 SGHNT and CDR2 YYREEE (reference sequence). The CDR3 here is CASSLGGVSSGANVLTF. The CDR3 DNA follows: TGTGCCAGCAGCTTGGGCGGAGTATCCTCTGGGGCCAACGTCCTGACTTTC.

This clonotype was observed a few times. The chain employs TRBV7-9 and TRBJ1-2; TRBD1 matches at 10 bases. The CDR3 is 15 residues long. V shed 2 bases, J shed 11 bases, and the junction held 11 bases outside the gene matches. Germline lookup yields CDR1 SEHNR and CDR2 FQNEAQ (reference sequence). The CDR3 reads CASSLLAGTGDSYTF. In DNA form, the CDR3 reads TGTGCCAGCAGCTTATTAGCCGGGACAGGGGATTCTTACACCTTC.

About this clonotype itself: A much larger clone lies a single base off, so this may be a read error. V usage is TRBV15 and J usage is TRBJ2-3; D gene ambiguous. This CDR3 spans 14 amino acids. The V gene's germline CDR1 is LNHNV and CDR2 YYDKDF (reference sequence). The DNA for the CDR3 is TGTGCCACCAGCGGAGATGTGGGCACAGATACGCAGTATTTT. Translated, it gives CATSGDVGTDTQYF.

The sample holds a few counts of this clonotype. The chain couples TRBV7-8 to TRBJ2-3; 9 bases align to TRBD2. The germline V gene encodes CDR1 SGHVS and CDR2 FQNEAQ. The CDR3 length is 16 residues. The J segment lost 3 bases and the V segment lost 5 bases, leaving 9 bases of the junction unmatched. DNA for the CDR3: TGTGCCAGCAGCCTGGGGACTAGCTGGCTAACAGATACGCAGTATTTT. This encodes CASSLGTSWLTDTQYF.

This clonotype was detected a few times. This rearrangement joins TRBV5-1 to TRBJ2-5; the match to TRBD1 covers 7 bases. J gave up 3 bases and V 1 base, and 3 bases lay outside the gene matches. Germline CDR1 reads SGHRS; CDR2 reads YFSETQ. There are 14 residues in the CDR3. The CDR3 DNA reads TGCGCCAGCAGCTTGCCGGGACAGAAAGAGACCCAGTACTTC. Its translation: CASSLPGQKETQYF.

The chain couples TRBV20-1 to TRBJ1-1; D unresolved. This CDR3 region has 11 residues. Germline CDR1 DFQATT, CDR2 SNEGSKA (reference sequence). Trimming stripped 3 bases from V and 8 bases from J, with 10 bases between. The CDR3 DNA reads as TGCAGTGCTAGCCAAGGTGGGGAAGCTTTCTTT. Amino acids: CSASQGGEAFF.

The CDR3 nucleotides are TGTGCCAGCAGCTTAAGTCTAGCGGGGGTCTTTGAGACCCAGTACTTC. It encodes CASSLSLAGVFETQYF. The gene calls are TRBV7-2 and TRBJ2-5, with 10 bases aligning to TRBD2. Losses at the gene ends were 2 bases for V and 5 bases for J; bases not matched to a gene: 8. The CDR3 covers 16 residues. Germline V CDR1 and CDR2: SGHTA, FQGNSA.

This clonotype has more than one count but fewer than ten. The V and J genes are TRBV19 and TRBJ1-5, with D unclear. V was pared by 5 bases and J by 0 bases, with 17 bases between. This CDR3 region has 17 residues. Germline V gene sequence: CDR1 LNHDA, CDR2 SQIVND (reference sequence). The CDR3 DNA is TGTGCCAGTAGTCCCCTCGGGTACGAGAATAGCAATCAGCCCCAGCATTTT. This encodes CASSPLGYENSNQPQHF.

The V call is TRBV24-1, the J call TRBJ2-3; the D gene is possibly TRBD2 (6 bases). CDR1 and CDR2 from the germline V gene are KGHDR and SFDVKD. Trimming removed 4 bases at V and 2 bases at J, with 9 bases between. The CDR3 loop spans 14 amino acids. CDR3 bases: TGTGCCACCAGTGACGGGGGAATCACAGATACGCAGTATTTT. This encodes CATSDGGITDTQYF.